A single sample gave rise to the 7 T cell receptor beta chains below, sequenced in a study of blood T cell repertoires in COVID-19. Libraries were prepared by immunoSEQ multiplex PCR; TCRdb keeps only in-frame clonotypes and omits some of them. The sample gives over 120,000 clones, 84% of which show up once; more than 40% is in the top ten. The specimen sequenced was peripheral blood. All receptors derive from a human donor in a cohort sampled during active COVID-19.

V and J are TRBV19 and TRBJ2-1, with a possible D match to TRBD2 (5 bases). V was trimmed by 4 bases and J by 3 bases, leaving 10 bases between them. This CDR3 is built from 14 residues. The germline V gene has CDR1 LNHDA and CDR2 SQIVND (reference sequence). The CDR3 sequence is CASSTRGNYNEQFF. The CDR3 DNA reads TGTGCCAGTAGTACCCGGGGAAACTACAATGAGCAGTTCTTC.

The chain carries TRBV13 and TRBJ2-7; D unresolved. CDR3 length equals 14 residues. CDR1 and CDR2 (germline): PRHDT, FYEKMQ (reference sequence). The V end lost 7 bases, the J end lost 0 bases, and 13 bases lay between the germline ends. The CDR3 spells CASKRTASSYEQYF. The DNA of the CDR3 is TGTGCCAGCAAGCGAACGGCCAGCTCCTACGAGCAGTACTTC.

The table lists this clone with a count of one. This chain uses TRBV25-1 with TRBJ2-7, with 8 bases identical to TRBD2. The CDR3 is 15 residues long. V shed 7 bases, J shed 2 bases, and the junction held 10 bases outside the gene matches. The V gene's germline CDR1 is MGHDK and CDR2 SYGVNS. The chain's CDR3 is CASTVTGGGTYEQYF. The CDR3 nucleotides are TGTGCCAGCACGGTGACGGGGGGGGGAACCTACGAGCAGTACTTC.

DNA for the CDR3: TGTGCCAGCAGCTTAGGACAGAACTATGGCTACACCTTC. As protein: CASSLGQNYGYTF. V usage is TRBV7-9 and J usage is TRBJ1-2; possible D gene TRBD1, 5 bases. V was cut by 1 base and J by 2 bases, with 5 bases left in between. The CDR3 contains 13 residues. CDR1 and CDR2 from the germline V gene are SEHNR and FQNEAQ (reference sequence).

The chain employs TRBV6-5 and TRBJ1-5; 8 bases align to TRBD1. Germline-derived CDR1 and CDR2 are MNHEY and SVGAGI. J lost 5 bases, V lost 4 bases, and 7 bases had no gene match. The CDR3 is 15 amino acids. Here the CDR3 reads CASSFGTGGHQPQHF. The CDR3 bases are TGTGCCAGCAGTTTCGGGACAGGAGGGCATCAGCCCCAGCATTTT.

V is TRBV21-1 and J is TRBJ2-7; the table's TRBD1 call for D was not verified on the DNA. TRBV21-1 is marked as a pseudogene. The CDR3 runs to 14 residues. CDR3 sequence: CASIIRGSSYEQYV. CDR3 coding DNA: TGTGCCAGCATCATCAGGGGGAGCTCCTACGAGCAGTACGTC.

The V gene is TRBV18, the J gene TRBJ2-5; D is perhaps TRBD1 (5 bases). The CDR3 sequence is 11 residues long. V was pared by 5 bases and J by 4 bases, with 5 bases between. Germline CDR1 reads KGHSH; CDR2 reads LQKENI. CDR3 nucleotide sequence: TGTGCCAGCTCAACAGGAGAGACCCAGTACTTC. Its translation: CASSTGETQYF.